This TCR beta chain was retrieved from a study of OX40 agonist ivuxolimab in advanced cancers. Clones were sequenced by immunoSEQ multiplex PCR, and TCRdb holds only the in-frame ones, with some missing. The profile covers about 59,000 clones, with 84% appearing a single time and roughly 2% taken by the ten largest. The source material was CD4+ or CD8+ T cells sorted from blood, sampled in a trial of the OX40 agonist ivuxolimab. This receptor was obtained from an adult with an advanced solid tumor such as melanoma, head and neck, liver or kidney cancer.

The DNA of the CDR3 is TGTGCCTGGGGTCCGGCCGCAGAGCAGTACTTC. It specifies CAWGPAAEQYF. The rearrangement joins TRBV30 to TRBJ2-7, with D uncertain. This CDR3 has 11 amino acids. Trimming took off 5 bases at V and 7 bases at J, with 12 bases between the two ends. Germline V gene lookup returns CDR1 GTSNPN and CDR2 SVGIG (reference sequence).